This TCR beta chain is drawn from a study of identical twins. Overall study findings and caveats: The authors noted that invariant MAIT and iNKT cells could partly confound zero-insertion analyses. Beta out-of-frame sequences displayed a weaker excess of sharing between twins. Insertions were fewer in abundant cord blood beta clonotypes, whereas memory repertoires showed none of this pattern.

CDR1 SGHTA and CDR2 FQGTGA come from the germline V gene. Trimming removed 11 bases from V and 0 bases from J, with 13 bases in between. This CDR3 contains 14 residues. TCRdb re-derived calls from the 5' RACE reads in MiXCR, one entry per CDR3 protein. The table lists 500,000 or so distinct CDR3 sequences, approximately 15% of them singletons. Points on this clonotype: Its antigen is not identified.

The same sample was also used in a study of yellow fever vaccine responses in identical twins.

This chain joins TRBV7-3 and TRBJ2-2; D unresolved. The sequence was collected from a woman in her late teens or twenties in good health. Sample: CD4+ T cells sorted from blood. The CDR3 sequence: CASNRGPNTGELFF. CDR3 DNA: TGTGCCTCTAACCGCGGACCGAACACCGGGGAGCTGTTTTTT. Supplemented by reference TRBV7-3 and TRBJ2-2, the full variable domain reads GAGVSQTPSNKVTEKGKYVELRCDPISGHTALYWYRQSLGQGPEFLIYFQGTGAADDSGLPNDRFFAVRPEGSVSTLKIQRTERGDSAVYLCASNRGPNTGELFFGEGSRLTVL.